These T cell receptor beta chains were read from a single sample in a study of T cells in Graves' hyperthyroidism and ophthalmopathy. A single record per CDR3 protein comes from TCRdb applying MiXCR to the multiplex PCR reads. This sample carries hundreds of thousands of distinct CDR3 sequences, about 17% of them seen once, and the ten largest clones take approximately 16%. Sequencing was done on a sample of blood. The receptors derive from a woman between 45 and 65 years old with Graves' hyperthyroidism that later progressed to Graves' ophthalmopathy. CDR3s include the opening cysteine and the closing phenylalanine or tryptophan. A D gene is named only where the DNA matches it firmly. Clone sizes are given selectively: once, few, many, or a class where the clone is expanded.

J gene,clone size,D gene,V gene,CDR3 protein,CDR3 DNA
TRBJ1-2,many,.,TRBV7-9,CASSLAQPGAGGYTF,TGTGCCAGCAGCTTAGCCCAACCAGGGGCCGGGGGCTACACCTTC
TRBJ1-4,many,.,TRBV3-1,CASSQGQGEKLFF,TGTGCCAGCAGCCAGGGGCAGGGAGAAAAACTGTTTTTT
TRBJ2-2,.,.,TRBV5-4,CASSDQQGTGELFF,TGTGCCAGCAGCGATCAACAGGGAACCGGGGAGCTGTTTTTT
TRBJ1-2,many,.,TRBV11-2,CASSPSWDYGYTF,TGTGCCAGCAGCCCGAGCTGGGACTATGGCTACACCTTC
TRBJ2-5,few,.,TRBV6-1,CASSRDFLYQETQYF,TGTGCCAGCAGCCGGGACTTTTTGTACCAAGAGACCCAGTACTTC
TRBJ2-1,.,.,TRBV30,CAWSVVKLDEQFF,TGTGCCTGGAGTGTTGTGAAACTGGATGAGCAGTTCTTC
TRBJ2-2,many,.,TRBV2,CARRVGGNTGELFF,TGTGCCAGAAGGGTCGGGGGAAACACCGGGGAGCTGTTTTTT
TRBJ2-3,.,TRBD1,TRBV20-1,CSADAQGTDTQYF,TGCAGTGCCGACGCACAGGGGACAGATACGCAGTATTTT
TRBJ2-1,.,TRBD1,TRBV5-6,CASSWSGTGLSNEQFF,TGTGCCAGCAGCTGGAGCGGGACAGGGCTTTCCAATGAGCAGTTCTTC
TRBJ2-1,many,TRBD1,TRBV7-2,CASSRTGSGNEQFF,TGTGCCAGCAGCCGGACAGGGAGTGGGAATGAGCAGTTCTTC
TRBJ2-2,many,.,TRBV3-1,CASSQLTGVGTGELFF,TGTGCCAGCAGCCAACTGACGGGTGTGGGAACCGGGGAGCTGTTTTTT
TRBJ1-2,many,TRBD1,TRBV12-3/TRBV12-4,CASSQQTGNYGYTF,TGTGCCAGCAGCCAACAGACAGGGAATTATGGCTACACCTTC
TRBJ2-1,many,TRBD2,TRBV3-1,CASSQLAGGPHEQFF,TGTGCCAGCAGTCAACTAGCGGGGGGGCCCCATGAGCAGTTCTTC
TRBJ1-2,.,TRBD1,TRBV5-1,CASSGGQESSWLGYTF,TGCGCCAGCAGCGGAGGACAGGAAAGTAGTTGGTTAGGCTACACCTTC
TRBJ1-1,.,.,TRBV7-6,CASSHIQLNTEAFF,TGTGCCAGCAGCCACATTCAATTGAACACTGAAGCTTTCTTT
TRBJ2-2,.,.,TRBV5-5,CASSLGSWQANTGELFF,TGTGCCAGCAGCTTGGGTTCTTGGCAGGCCAATACCGGGGAGCTGTTTTTT
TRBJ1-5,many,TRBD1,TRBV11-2,CASSSTGRSNQPQHF,TGTGCCAGCAGCTCGACAGGGAGGAGCAATCAGCCCCAGCATTTT
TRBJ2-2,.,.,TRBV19,CASSIRDIPARTGELFF,TGTGCCAGTAGCATCAGGGATATCCCAGCCAGGACCGGGGAGCTGTTTTTT
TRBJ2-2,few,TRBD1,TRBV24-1,CATSETGVNGELFF,TGTGCCACCAGTGAGACAGGGGTTAACGGGGAGCTGTTTTTT
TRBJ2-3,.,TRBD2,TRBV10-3,CAISELGTSADTQYF,TGTGCCATCAGTGAACTAGGGACTAGCGCTGATACGCAGTATTTT
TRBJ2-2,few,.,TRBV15,CATSRAQENTGELFF,TGTGCCACCAGCAGAGCGCAGGAGAACACCGGGGAGCTGTTTTTT
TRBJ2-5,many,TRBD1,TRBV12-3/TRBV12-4,CASSPAGQGAGETQYF,TGTGCCAGCAGCCCCGCCGGACAGGGGGCAGGGGAGACCCAGTACTTC
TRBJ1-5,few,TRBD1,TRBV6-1,CASSADRGGNQPQHF,TGTGCCAGCAGTGCTGACAGGGGAGGCAATCAGCCCCAGCATTTT
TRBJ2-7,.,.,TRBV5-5,CASTGAVSSYEQYF,TGTGCCAGCACTGGGGCCGTTTCGTCCTACGAGCAGTACTTC
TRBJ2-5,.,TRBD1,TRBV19,CASSIGTGQETQYF,TGTGCCAGTAGTATCGGGACAGGGCAAGAGACCCAGTACTTC
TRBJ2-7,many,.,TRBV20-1,CSALVGGYEHEQYF,TGCAGTGCCCTAGTAGGAGGTTACGAGCACGAGCAGTACTTC
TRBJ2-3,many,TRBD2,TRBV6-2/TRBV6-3,CASSYRAGGPDTQYF,TGTGCCAGCAGTTACCGGGCGGGGGGGCCAGATACGCAGTATTTT
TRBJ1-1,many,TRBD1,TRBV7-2,CASSFIRTGRTEAFF,TGTGCCAGCAGCTTCATTCGGACAGGAAGGACTGAAGCTTTCTTT
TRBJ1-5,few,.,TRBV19,CASSIDREKGQPQHF,TGTGCCAGTAGTATAGACCGCGAGAAAGGACAGCCCCAGCATTTT
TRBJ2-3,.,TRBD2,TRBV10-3,CAVSSGLAGERTDTQYF,TGTGCCGTCTCCTCGGGACTAGCGGGGGAAAGGACAGATACGCAGTATTTT
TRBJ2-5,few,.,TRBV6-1,CASSEIWGFQETQYF,TGTGCCAGCAGTGAAATTTGGGGGTTCCAAGAGACCCAGTACTTC
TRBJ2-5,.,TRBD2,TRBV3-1,CASSPGLAGGGRAKETQYF,TGTGCCAGCAGCCCGGGACTAGCGGGGGGTGGACGAGCCAAAGAGACCCAGTACTTC
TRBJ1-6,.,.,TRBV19,CASGQSTVRSPLHF,TGTGCCAGTGGGCAGTCGACAGTTAGATCGCCCCTCCACTTT
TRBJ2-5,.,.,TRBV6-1,CASSGDYPGVTQYF,TGTGCCAGCAGTGGCGACTATCCTGGTGTGACCCAGTACTTC
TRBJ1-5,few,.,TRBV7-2,CASSLRTPDQPQHF,TGTGCCAGCAGCTTACGGACACCGGATCAGCCCCAGCATTTT